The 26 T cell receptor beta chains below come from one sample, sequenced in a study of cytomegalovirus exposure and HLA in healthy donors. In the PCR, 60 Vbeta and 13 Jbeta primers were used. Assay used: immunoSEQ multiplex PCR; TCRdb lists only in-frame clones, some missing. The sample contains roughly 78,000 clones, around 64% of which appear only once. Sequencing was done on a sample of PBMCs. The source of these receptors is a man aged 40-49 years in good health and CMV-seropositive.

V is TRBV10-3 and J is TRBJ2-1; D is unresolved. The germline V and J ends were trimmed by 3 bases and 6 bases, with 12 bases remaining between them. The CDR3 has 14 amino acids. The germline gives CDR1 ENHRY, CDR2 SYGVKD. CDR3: CAISDPLWANEQFF. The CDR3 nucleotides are TGTGCCATCAGTGACCCCTTATGGGCCAATGAGCAGTTCTTC.

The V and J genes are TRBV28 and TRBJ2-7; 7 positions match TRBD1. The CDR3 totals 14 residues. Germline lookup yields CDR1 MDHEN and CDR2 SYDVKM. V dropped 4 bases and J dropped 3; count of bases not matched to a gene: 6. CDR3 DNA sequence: TGTGCCAGCAGTTGGGGGACAGACTACTACGAGCAGTACTTC. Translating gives CASSWGTDYYEQYF.

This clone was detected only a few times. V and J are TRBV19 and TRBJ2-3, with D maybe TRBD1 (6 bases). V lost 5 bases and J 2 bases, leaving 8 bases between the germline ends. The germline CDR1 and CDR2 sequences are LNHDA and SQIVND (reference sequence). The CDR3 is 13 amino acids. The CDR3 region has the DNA TGTGCCAGTAGTGGACAGTCCACAGATACGCAGTATTTT. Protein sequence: CASSGQSTDTQYF.

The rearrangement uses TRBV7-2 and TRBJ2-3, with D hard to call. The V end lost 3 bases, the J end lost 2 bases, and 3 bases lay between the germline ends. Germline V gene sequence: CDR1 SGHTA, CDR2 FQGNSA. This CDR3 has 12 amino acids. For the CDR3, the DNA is TGTGCCAGCAGCTTCTTCACAGATACGCAGTATTTT. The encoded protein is CASSFFTDTQYF.

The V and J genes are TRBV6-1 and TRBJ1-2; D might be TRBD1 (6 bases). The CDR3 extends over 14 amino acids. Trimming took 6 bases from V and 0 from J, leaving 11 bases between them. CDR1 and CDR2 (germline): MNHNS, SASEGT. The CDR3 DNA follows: TGTGCCAGCAGCCTTGGACAGACTAACTATGGCTACACCTTC. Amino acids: CASSLGQTNYGYTF.

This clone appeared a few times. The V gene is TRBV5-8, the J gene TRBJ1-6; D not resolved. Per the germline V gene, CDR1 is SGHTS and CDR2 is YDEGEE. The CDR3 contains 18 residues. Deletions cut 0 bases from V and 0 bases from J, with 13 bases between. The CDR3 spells CASSLVGLSSSYNSPLHF. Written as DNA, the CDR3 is TGTGCCAGCAGCTTGGTCGGGTTATCGAGCTCCTATAATTCACCCCTCCACTTT.

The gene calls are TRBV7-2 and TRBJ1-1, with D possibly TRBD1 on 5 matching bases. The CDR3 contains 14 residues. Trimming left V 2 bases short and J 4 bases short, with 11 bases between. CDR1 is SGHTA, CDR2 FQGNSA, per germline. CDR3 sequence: CASSLMGGSTEAFF. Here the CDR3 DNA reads TGTGCCAGCAGCTTAATGGGGGGTAGCACTGAAGCTTTCTTT.

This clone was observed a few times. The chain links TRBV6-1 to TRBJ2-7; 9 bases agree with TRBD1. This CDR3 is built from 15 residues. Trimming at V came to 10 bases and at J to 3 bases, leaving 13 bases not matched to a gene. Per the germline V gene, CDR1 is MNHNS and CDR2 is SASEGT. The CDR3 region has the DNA TGTGCCACCTCCGGGACAGGGACCCGATACTACGAGCAGTACTTC. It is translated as CATSGTGTRYYEQYF.

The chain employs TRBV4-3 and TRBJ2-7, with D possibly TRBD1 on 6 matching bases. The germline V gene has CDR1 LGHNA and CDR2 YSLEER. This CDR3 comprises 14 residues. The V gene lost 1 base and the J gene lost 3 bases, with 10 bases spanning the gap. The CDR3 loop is CASSQGQENYEQYF. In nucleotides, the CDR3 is TGCGCCAGCAGCCAAGGACAGGAGAACTACGAGCAGTACTTC.

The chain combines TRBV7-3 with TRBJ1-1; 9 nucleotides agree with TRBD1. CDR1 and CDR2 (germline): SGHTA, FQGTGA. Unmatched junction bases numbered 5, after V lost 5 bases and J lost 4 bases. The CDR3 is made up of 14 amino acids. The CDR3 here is CASSGTGLGTEAFF. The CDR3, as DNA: TGTGCCAGCAGCGGGACAGGGCTGGGCACTGAAGCTTTCTTT.

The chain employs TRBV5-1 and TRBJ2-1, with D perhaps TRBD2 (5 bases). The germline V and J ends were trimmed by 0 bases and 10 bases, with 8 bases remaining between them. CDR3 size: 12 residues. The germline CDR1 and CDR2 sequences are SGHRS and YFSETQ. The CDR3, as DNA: TGCGCCAGCAGCTTGGATGGAGGAGAGCAGTTCTTC. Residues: CASSLDGGEQFF.

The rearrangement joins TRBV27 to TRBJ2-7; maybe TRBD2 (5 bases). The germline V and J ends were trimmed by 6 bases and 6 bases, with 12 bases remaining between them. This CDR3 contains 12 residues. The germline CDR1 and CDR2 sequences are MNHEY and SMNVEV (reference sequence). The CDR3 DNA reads TGTGCCAGCAGCGGGGTGGGGAGCGAGCAGTACTTC. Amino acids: CASSGVGSEQYF.

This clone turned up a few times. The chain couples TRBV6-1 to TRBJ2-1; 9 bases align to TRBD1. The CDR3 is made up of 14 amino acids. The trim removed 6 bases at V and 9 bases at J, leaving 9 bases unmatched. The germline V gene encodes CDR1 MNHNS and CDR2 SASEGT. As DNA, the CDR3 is TGTGCCAGCAGGGGGGGACAGGGAAGAAGTGAGCAGTTCTTC. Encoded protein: CASRGGQGRSEQFF.

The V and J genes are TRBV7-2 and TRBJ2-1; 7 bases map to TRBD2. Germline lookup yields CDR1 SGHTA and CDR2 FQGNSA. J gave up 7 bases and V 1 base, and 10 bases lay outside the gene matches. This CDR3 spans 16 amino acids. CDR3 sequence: CASSLVGGAPSNEQFF. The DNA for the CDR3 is TGTGCCAGCAGCTTAGTGGGAGGGGCCCCCTCGAATGAGCAGTTCTTC. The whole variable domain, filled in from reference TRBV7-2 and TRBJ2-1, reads GAGVSQSPSNKVTEKGKDVELRCDPISGHTALYWYRQSLGQGLEFLIYFQGNSAPDKSGLPSDRFSAERTGGSVSTLTIQRTQQEDSAVYLCASSLVGGAPSNEQFFGPGTRLTVL.

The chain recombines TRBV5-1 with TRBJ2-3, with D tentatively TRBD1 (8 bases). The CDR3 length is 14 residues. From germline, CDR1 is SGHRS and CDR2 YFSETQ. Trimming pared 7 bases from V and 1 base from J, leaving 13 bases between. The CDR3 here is CASATGGGTDTQYF. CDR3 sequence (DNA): TGCGCCAGCGCCACAGGGGGGGGCACAGATACGCAGTATTTT.

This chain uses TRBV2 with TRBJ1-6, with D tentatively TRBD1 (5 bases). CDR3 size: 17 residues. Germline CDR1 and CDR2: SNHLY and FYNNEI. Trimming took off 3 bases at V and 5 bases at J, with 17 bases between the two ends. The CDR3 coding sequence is TGTGCCAGCAGTGATTTTCAGGGTTTTACCAATAATTCACCCCTCCACTTT. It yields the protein CASSDFQGFTNNSPLHF.

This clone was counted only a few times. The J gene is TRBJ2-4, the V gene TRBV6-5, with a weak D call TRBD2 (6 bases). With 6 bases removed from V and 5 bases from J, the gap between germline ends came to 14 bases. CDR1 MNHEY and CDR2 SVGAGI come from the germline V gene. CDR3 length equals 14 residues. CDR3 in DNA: TGTGCCAGCAGGTCGTATGCGGGACAAAACATTCAGTACTTC. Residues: CASRSYAGQNIQYF.

CDR3: CASTLGQGTDTQYF. CDR3 DNA: TGTGCCAGCACTTTAGGACAGGGTACAGATACGCAGTATTTT. The chain uses TRBV6-5 and TRBJ2-3; TRBD1 matches at 8 bases. Germline V gene sequence: CDR1 MNHEY, CDR2 SVGAGI. With V trimmed by 7 bases and J by 3 bases, 6 bases remained unmatched. The CDR3 runs to 14 residues.

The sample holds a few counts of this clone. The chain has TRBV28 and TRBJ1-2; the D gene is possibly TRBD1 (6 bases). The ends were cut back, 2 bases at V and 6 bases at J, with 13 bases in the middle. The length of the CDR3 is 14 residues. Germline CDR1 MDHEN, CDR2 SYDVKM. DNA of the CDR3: TGTGCCAGCAGTTTAGTCCCAGGGGTCCATGGCTACACCTTC. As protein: CASSLVPGVHGYTF.

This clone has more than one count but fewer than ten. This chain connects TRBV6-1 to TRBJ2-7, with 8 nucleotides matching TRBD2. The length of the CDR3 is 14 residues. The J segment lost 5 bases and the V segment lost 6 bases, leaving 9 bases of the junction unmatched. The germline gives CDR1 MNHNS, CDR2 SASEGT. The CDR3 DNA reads TGTGCCAGCAGAAAAGTCGGGGGGGCAGACGAGCAGTACTTC. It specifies CASRKVGGADEQYF.

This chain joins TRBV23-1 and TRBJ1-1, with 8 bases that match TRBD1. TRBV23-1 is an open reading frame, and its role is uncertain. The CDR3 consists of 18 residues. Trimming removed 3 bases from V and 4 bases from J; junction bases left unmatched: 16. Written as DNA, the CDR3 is TGCGCCAGCAGTCATCACAGGGGGGGGGCCAAGGGAAGCACTGAAGCTTTCTTT. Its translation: CASSHHRGGAKGSTEAFF.

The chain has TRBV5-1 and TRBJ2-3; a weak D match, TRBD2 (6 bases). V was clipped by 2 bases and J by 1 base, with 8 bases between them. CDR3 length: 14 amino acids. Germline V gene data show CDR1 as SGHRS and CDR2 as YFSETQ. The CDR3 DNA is TGCGCCAGCAGCTTTGAGCGGGGCACAGATACGCAGTATTTT. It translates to CASSFERGTDTQYF. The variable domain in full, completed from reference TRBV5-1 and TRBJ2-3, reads KAGVTQTPRYLIKTRGQQVTLSCSPISGHRSVSWYQQTPGQGLQFLFEYFSETQRNKGNFPGRFSGRQFSNSRSEMNVSTLELGDSALYLCASSFERGTDTQYFGPGTRLTVL.

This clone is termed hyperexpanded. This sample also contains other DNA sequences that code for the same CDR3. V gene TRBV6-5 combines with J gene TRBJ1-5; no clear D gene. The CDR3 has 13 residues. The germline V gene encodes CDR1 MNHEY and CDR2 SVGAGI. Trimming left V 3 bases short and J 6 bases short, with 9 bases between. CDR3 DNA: TGTGCCAGCAGTTATGATCGGGTTCAGCCCCAGCATTTT. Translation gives CASSYDRVQPQHF.

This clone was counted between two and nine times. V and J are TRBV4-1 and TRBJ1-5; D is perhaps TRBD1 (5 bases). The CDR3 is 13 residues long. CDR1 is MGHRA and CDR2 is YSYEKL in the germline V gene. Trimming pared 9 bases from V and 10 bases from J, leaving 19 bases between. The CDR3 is CASGGGFRSPQHF. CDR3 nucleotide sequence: TGCGCCAGTGGGGGGGGGTTCCGATCCCCCCAGCATTTT.

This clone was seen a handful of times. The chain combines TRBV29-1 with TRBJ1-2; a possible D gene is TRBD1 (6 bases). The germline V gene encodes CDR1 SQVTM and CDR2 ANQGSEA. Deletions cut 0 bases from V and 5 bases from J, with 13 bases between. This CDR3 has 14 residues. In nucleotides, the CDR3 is TGCAGCGTTGAAGATCTGGACAGAAGGTATGGCTACACCTTC. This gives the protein CSVEDLDRRYGYTF.

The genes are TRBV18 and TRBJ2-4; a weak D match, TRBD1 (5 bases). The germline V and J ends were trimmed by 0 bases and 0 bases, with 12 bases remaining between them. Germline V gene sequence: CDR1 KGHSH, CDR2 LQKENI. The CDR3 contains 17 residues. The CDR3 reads CASSPPNRKLAKNIQYF. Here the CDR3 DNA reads TGTGCCAGCTCACCACCGAACAGGAAACTAGCCAAAAACATTCAGTACTTC.